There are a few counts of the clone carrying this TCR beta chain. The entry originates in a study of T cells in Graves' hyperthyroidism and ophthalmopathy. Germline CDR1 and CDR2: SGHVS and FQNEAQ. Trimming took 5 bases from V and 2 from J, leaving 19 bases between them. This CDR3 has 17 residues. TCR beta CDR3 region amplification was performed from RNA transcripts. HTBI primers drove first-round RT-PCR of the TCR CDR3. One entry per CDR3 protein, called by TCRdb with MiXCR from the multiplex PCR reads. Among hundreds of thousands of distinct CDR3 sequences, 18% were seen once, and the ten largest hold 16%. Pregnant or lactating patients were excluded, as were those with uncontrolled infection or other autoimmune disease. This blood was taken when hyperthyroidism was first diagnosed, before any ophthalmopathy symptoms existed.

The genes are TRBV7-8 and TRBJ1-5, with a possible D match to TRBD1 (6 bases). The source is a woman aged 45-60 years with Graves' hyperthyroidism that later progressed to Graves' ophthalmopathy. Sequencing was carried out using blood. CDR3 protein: CASSTTGWGDGNQPQHF. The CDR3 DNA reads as TGTGCCAGCAGCACAACAGGGTGGGGGGATGGCAATCAGCCCCAGCATTTT.